This TCR beta chain comes out of a study of OX40 agonist ivuxolimab in advanced cancers. Background on the study: Eligibility rules accepted prior anti-PD-1, anti-PD-L1 or anti-CTLA-4 therapy, and around 43% had some. The study's findings and limits: Expanded clones were, on average, more numerous in CD8+ T cells than in CD4+.

CDR1 and CDR2 (germline): MGHRA, YSYEKL. V lost 1 base and J lost 4, with 8 bases in between. This CDR3 region has 14 residues. Autoimmune disease history or systemic immunosuppression disqualified patients. The table came from immunoSEQ multiplex PCR; TCRdb's copy has only in-frame clones and leaves some out. The repertoire consists of roughly 33,000 clones, with 84% occurring once and the leading ten covering around 1.9%. This clone was seen only a few times. Its antigen is unidentified. The chain joins TRBV4-1 to TRBJ1-5; no clear D gene. The origin of this receptor is an adult with an advanced solid tumor such as melanoma, head and neck, liver or kidney cancer. The sequenced sample was CD4+ or CD8+ T cells sorted from blood, obtained in a trial of the OX40 agonist ivuxolimab. The CDR3 sequence: CASSQGGRNQPQHF. CDR3 DNA sequence: TGCGCCAGCAGCCAAGGGGGTCGAAATCAGCCCCAGCATTTT.